Given below is one T cell receptor beta chain in context. No antigen is known for it. This record comes from a study of shared clonotypes between healthy human individuals. Study-level findings and limits: The represented genetic and exposure-history diversity was limited by the small number of donors.

With ten immunoSEQ deep assay plates, unsorted PBMC DNA underwent sequencing. The repertoire was sequenced with immunoSEQ multiplex PCR; TCRdb's copy has only in-frame clones and lacks some. Seen here are hundreds of thousands of clones, roughly 79% observed once, and the top ten hold approximately 12%. Donors, healthy HIV-negative adults, lacked recent acute infections or vaccinations. This CDR3 contains 15 residues. The junction had 10 bases not matched to a gene; V was cut back by 4 bases and J by 4 bases. Germline CDR1 reads SGHDT; CDR2 reads YYEEEE. The sample consisted of PBMCs. This TCR was sampled from a woman aged 40 to 55 in good health. Some clones in this sample may be carry-over from other donors' samples. The chain has TRBV5-6 and TRBJ1-2, with TRBD1 matching 7 bases. CDR3 sequence reads: CASSREGATVYGYTF. The CDR3 nucleotides read TGTGCCAGCAGCCGCGAGGGGGCTACGGTCTATGGCTACACCTTC.